This passage covers 13 T cell receptor beta chains from one sample sequenced in a study of cytomegalovirus exposure and HLA in healthy donors. The study ran its PCR with 60 Vbeta and 13 Jbeta primers. Assay: immunoSEQ multiplex PCR; the TCRdb copy retains only in-frame clones and omits some. The sample holds approximately 160,000 clones; around 80% are singletons and the top ten take over 1.2%. The source material was PBMCs. The receptors were gathered from a man aged 18 to 30 in good health and CMV-seronegative.

The chain recombines TRBV29-1 with TRBJ1-2; 8 positions agree with TRBD1. The length of the CDR3 is 13 residues. Germline CDR1 and CDR2: SQVTM and ANQGSEA. J gave up 0 bases and V 6 bases, and 3 bases lay outside the gene matches. For the CDR3, the DNA is TGCAGCGTGCCGGGACAGGCTAACTATGGCTACACCTTC. This translates into CSVPGQANYGYTF.

The chain joins TRBV28 to TRBJ2-3; TRBD2 agrees at 7 bases. Germline V gene sequence: CDR1 MDHEN, CDR2 SYDVKM. The CDR3 has 15 amino acids. The V and J ends lost 6 bases and 4 bases, in that order; junction bases with no gene match: 10. The CDR3 sequence is CASSRLSGRADTQYF. The CDR3 DNA reads TGTGCCAGCAGCCGATTATCGGGGAGGGCAGATACGCAGTATTTT. The whole variable domain, filled in from reference TRBV28 and TRBJ2-3, reads DVKVTQSSRYLVKRTGEKVFLECVQDMDHENMFWYRQDPGLGLRLIYFSYDVKMKEKGDIPEGYSVSREKKERFSLILESASTNQTSMYLCASSRLSGRADTQYFGPGTRLTVL.

This chain's CDR3 is CASSFQELAGEAGELFF. CDR3 nucleotide sequence: TGTGCCAGCAGCTTCCAGGAGCTAGCGGGAGAGGCCGGGGAGCTGTTTTTT. This chain joins TRBV7-9 and TRBJ2-2; 10 positions agree with TRBD2. Germline CDR1 is SEHNR and CDR2 is FQNEAQ (reference sequence). CDR3 length equals 17 residues. V dropped 3 bases and J dropped 6; count of bases not matched to a gene: 10.

The gene calls are TRBV27 and TRBJ1-5, with TRBD1 matching over 7 bases. V gave up 2 bases and J gave up 4 bases; unmatched junction bases: 11. The CDR3 length is 17 residues. Germline assignment: CDR1 MNHEY and CDR2 SMNVEV (reference sequence). The chain's CDR3 is CASSLGYRGRLNQPQHF. The CDR3 DNA is TGTGCCAGCAGTTTAGGGTACAGGGGACGGCTGAATCAGCCCCAGCATTTT.

The sample holds a few counts of this clone. The gene calls are TRBV6-1 and TRBJ2-1, with 8 bases identical to TRBD2. V shed 0 bases and J 2 bases; nucleotides not matched to a gene: 0. Germline CDR1 and CDR2: MNHNS and SASEGT. The CDR3 length is 15 residues. CDR3 nucleotides: TGTGCCAGCAGTGAAGCTAGCGGGACCTACAATGAGCAGTTCTTC. Residues: CASSEASGTYNEQFF.

The chain links TRBV5-4 to TRBJ2-5, with D maybe TRBD1 (6 bases). The germline V and J ends were trimmed by 4 bases and 4 bases, with 20 bases remaining between them. The CDR3 is made up of 16 amino acids. Germline V gene lookup returns CDR1 SGHNT and CDR2 YYREEE (reference sequence). As DNA, the CDR3 is TGTGCCAGCAGCACGTCTTACCGGGACACCTTAGAGACCCAGTACTTC. Its translation is CASSTSYRDTLETQYF.

The V gene is TRBV6-5, the J gene TRBJ2-1, with TRBD2 matching over 7 bases. The CDR3 runs to 16 residues. V lost 3 bases and J lost 3; bases outside the gene matches: 8. Germline V gene data show CDR1 as MNHEY and CDR2 as SVGAGI. The CDR3 loop reads CASSYPRAGDYNEQFF. The CDR3 coding sequence is TGTGCCAGCAGTTATCCCAGGGCGGGAGACTACAATGAGCAGTTCTTC.

This clone was picked up a small number of times. This rearrangement joins TRBV27 to TRBJ2-7, with D possibly TRBD2 on 5 matching bases. V was pared by 5 bases and J by 2 bases, with 16 bases between. The CDR3 extends over 15 amino acids. Germline V gene data show CDR1 as MNHEY and CDR2 as SMNVEV (reference sequence). The CDR3 protein is CASSLTSLGTYEQYF. The CDR3 DNA reads TGTGCCAGCAGTCTAACATCACTAGGGACCTACGAGCAGTACTTC.

Of note for this clone: Other DNA sequences from this sample encode an identical CDR3 as well. V is TRBV6-6 and J is TRBJ2-7; unclear D gene. This CDR3 region has 11 residues. CDR1 and CDR2 from the germline V gene are MNHNY and SVGAGI (reference sequence). Trimming cost V 6 bases and J 1 base, with 4 bases left between them. The DNA of the CDR3 is TGTGCCAGCAGCCCTTCCTACGAGCAGTACTTC. As protein: CASSPSYEQYF.

This chain uses TRBV19 with TRBJ1-5; no clear D. Germline CDR1 LNHDA, CDR2 SQIVND (reference sequence). The CDR3 runs 14 residues. V was shortened by 2 bases and J by 5 bases, with 10 bases between the two germline ends. Here the CDR3 DNA reads TGTGCCAGTAGTATACTGGCAGGCGATCAGCCCCAGCATTTT. Translated: CASSILAGDQPQHF.

The sample holds a few counts of this clone. The chain carries TRBV12-1 and TRBJ2-1; TRBD2, as called in the table, went unchecked against the DNA. TRBV12-1 is a pseudogene locus. The CDR3 extends over 11 amino acids. The CDR3: CAVTGSNEQFF. The CDR3, as DNA: TGTGCCGTCACGGGTTCGAATGAGCAGTTCTTC.

This rearrangement joins TRBV7-8 to TRBJ1-3; 7 bases are shared with TRBD1. J gave up 0 bases and V 1 base, and 0 bases lay outside the gene matches. The germline V gene encodes CDR1 SGHVS and CDR2 FQNEAQ. This CDR3 is 15 amino acids long. CDR3 amino acids: CASSLGTGSGNTIYF. The CDR3, as DNA: TGTGCCAGCAGCTTAGGGACAGGCTCTGGAAACACCATATATTTT.

V gene TRBV19 combines with J gene TRBJ2-3; D may be TRBD2 (6 bases). Trimming cost V 11 bases and J 5 bases, with 11 bases left between them. Germline V CDR1 and CDR2: LNHDA, SQIVND (reference sequence). CDR3 size: 11 residues. CDR3 loop: CASRREDTQYF. CDR3 coding DNA: TGTGCCTCCAGGCGGGAAGATACGCAGTATTTT. Looking up the rest from reference TRBV19 and TRBJ2-3 gives the full variable domain: DGGITQSPKYLFRKEGQNVTLSCEQNLNHDAMYWYRQDPGQGLRLIYYSQIVNDFQKGDIAEGYSVSREKKESFPLTVTSAQKNPTAFYLCASRREDTQYFGPGTRLTVL.